The sequence of this T cell receptor (beta chain) was determined in a study of T cell responses to AZD1222 COVID-19 vaccine. Study-wide findings and caveats: The donor cohort was predominantly white British with a female majority, and clonal diversity may have been underestimated. No day 14 peak samples; only post-peak repertoires were characterized. Spike as a whole was targeted by vaccine-associated CD4 TCRs, dominant at 160-218 and 743-854.

About this clone itself: The antigen is not known.

The CDR3 runs 15 residues. With 2 bases removed from V and 6 bases from J, the gap between germline ends came to 17 bases. The germline CDR1 and CDR2 sequences are SGHDN and FVKESK. TCRdb's copy holds only in-frame clones and misses some; the assay was immunoSEQ multiplex PCR. The sample consists of about 140,000 clones, 85% to 95% of them appearing once. The genes are TRBV14 and TRBJ2-7; D not certain. Sequencing used peripheral blood, obtained after recovery from COVID-19. This TCR was sampled from an adult who had recovered from COVID-19. The CDR3 protein is CASSQTVGSSREQYF. DNA for the CDR3: TGTGCCAGCAGCCAAACTGTGGGTTCCTCTCGCGAGCAGTACTTC.